This TCR beta chain was sequenced for a study of tumor-infiltrating lymphocytes in primary liver carcinoma. Study conclusions and caveats: About 7.5-25% of top clones, no more, were shared by all five regions. Tumors significantly exceeded blood in top-250-clone fraction (p = 0.039).

Germline trimming cut 4 bases from V and 9 bases from J; bases unmatched to any gene: 18. Germline V gene lookup returns CDR1 LGHNA and CDR2 YNFKEQ. The CDR3 runs to 17 residues. Comment on this clonotype: The antigen is undetermined.

Scientists recovered RNA and DNA together from around 18-30 mg of unsorted bulk tissue. Sampling targeted five separate regions of each tumor, which included the tumor centre. TCR beta cDNA was made from approximately 500 ng total RNA with a constant-region primer. What produced the TCR beta libraries was three nested multiplex PCR rounds using slightly modified ARM-PCR. With TRBV1-TRBV30 forward primers and a C-beta reverse primer, the first two PCR rounds were run for around 11 cycles each. Via MiXCR, TCRdb re-called the multiplex PCR reads, giving one row per CDR3 protein. The repertoire holds about 30,000 distinct CDR3 sequences, with around two thirds as singletons.

V usage is TRBV4-2 and J usage is TRBJ2-1; 7 nucleotides agree with TRBD2. The receptor was derived from a woman aged 25 to 39 with primary liver carcinoma and hepatitis B virus infection. The sequenced sample consisted of liver tumor tissue from sampling region 3. Subset described: tumor region T3, left-lateral pole. The CDR3 sequence is CASSRGTGGSKDGEQFF. In DNA form, the CDR3 reads TGTGCCAGCAGCCGAGGGACTGGCGGGAGTAAAGATGGTGAGCAGTTCTTC.